These 2 T cell receptor beta chains came from one sample sequenced in a study of blood T cell repertoires in COVID-19 (TCRdb year 2020). The receptor library was made with the immunoSEQ multiplex PCR assay. TCRdb obtained this table from immuneACCESS and retained in-frame rearrangements with V and J assigned. These tables miss some clones; where compared with another copy, unresolved V genes account for less than half of the shortfall, and the remainder is unexplained. The sample records 200,000 to 250,000 clones, 80% to 90% of which are singletons. The ten most abundant clones make up approximately 3.1% of the sample. The sequenced sample was PBMCs or T cells enriched from blood (not recorded which). These receptor sequences come from a woman in her forties or fifties in a cohort exposed to, infected with or recovered from COVID-19 (not recorded which).

The chain carries TRBV10-1 and TRBJ2-6, with 9 bases identical to TRBD1. CDR1 is WNHNN, CDR2 SYGVQD, per germline (reference sequence). J lost 0 bases, V lost 2 bases, and 8 bases had no gene match. This CDR3 comprises 19 residues. This CDR3 is CASSEPRTGVNSGANVLTF. CDR3 sequence (DNA): TGCGCCAGCAGTGAGCCTAGGACAGGGGTGAACTCTGGGGCCAACGTCCTGACTTTC.

The CDR3 here is CASSPQGDYGYTF. DNA for the CDR3: TGTGCCAGCAGCCCTCAGGGGGACTATGGCTACACCTTC. This chain uses TRBV9 with TRBJ1-2, with 7 bases aligning to TRBD1. Losses at the gene ends were 4 bases for V and 3 bases for J; bases not matched to a gene: 3. This CDR3 is 13 amino acids long. Germline CDR1 reads SGDLS; CDR2 reads YYNGEE.